This is a list of T cell receptor beta chains from one sample in a study of cytomegalovirus exposure and HLA in healthy donors. The assay was immunoSEQ multiplex PCR, and TCRdb's table has in-frame clones only and misses some. In the table there are 65,000 to 70,000 clones, about 70% of which are singletons. Material: PBMCs. All receptors come from a woman under 40 in good health and CMV-seronegative. Both conserved end residues are part of each CDR3. Fields, in order: V gene, clone size, D gene, J gene, CDR3 protein, CDR3 DNA. D genes are given only for firm matches. The size entry is marked missing in some rows and otherwise reads once, few, many or a size class.

TRBV11-2	few	TRBD2	TRBJ2-5	CASSLGLAGKETQYF	TGTGCCAGCAGCCTAGGACTAGCGGGGAAAGAGACCCAGTACTTC
TRBV2	.	.	TRBJ2-7	CASSEGTRSYEQYF	TGTGCCAGCAGTGAAGGTACCAGATCCTACGAGCAGTACTTC
TRBV11-3	.	.	TRBJ2-2	CASSLRTVNTGELFF	TGTGCCAGCAGCCTCAGGACAGTTAACACCGGGGAGCTGTTTTTT
TRBV7-9	few	TRBD1	TRBJ2-5	CASSLGQAKPTQYF	TGTGCCAGCAGCCTTGGACAGGCCAAGCCGACCCAGTACTTC
TRBV9	.	.	TRBJ2-1	CASSAQQASYNEQFF	TGTGCCAGCAGCGCCCAACAGGCATCCTACAATGAGCAGTTCTTC
TRBV4-1	few	.	TRBJ2-7	CASSHSLGGEQYF	TGCGCCAGCAGCCACTCACTAGGGGGCGAGCAGTACTTC
TRBV6-4	.	TRBD2	TRBJ2-3	CASSATSGATDTQYF	TGTGCCAGCAGTGCGACTAGCGGGGCCACAGATACGCAGTATTTT
TRBV30	.	TRBD1	TRBJ2-3	CAWIGGQGNTDTQYF	TGTGCCTGGATAGGAGGACAGGGAAACACAGATACGCAGTATTTT
TRBV28	.	TRBD2	TRBJ2-5	CASTLTSVETQYF	TGTGCCAGCACCCTGACTAGCGTTGAGACCCAGTACTTC
TRBV29-1	.	.	TRBJ2-3	CSARVGTDTQYF	TGCAGTGCCAGGGTGGGCACAGATACGCAGTATTTT
TRBV7-9	.	.	TRBJ1-1	CASTGGQTEAFF	TGTGCCAGCACCGGGGGGCAAACTGAAGCTTTCTTT
TRBV5-4	.	TRBD2	TRBJ2-7	CASSLGSGGAYEQYF	TGTGCCAGCAGCTTGGGTTCGGGGGGGGCCTACGAGCAGTACTTC
TRBV29-1	.	.	TRBJ1-1	CSTRGLGTEAFF	TGCAGCACCCGGGGGTTGGGCACTGAAGCTTTCTTT
TRBV4-2	once	.	TRBJ2-5	CASSQGRGGGEETQYF	TGTGCCAGCAGCCAAGGCCGGGGTGGGGGCGAAGAGACCCAGTACTTC
TRBV20-1	.	TRBD1	TRBJ2-7	CSAGQIYEQYF	TGCAGTGCGGGACAGATCTACGAGCAGTACTTC
TRBV4-2	.	TRBD2	TRBJ2-7	CASSQVAGGRDEQYF	TGTGCCAGCAGCCAGGTAGCGGGGGGAAGGGACGAGCAGTACTTC
TRBV15	.	.	TRBJ2-3	CATANWASTRDTQYF	TGTGCCACCGCCAACTGGGCTTCGACAAGGGATACGCAGTATTTT
TRBV27	.	.	TRBJ2-5	CASQASFGETQYF	TGTGCCAGCCAAGCGAGTTTTGGGGAGACCCAGTACTTC
TRBV2	.	.	TRBJ1-1	CASSEEMNTEAFF	TGTGCCAGCAGTGAGGAGATGAACACTGAAGCTTTCTTT
TRBV19	.	TRBD2	TRBJ2-3	CASSIDAWTSGGKDTQYF	TGTGCCAGTAGTATAGATGCCTGGACTAGCGGGGGCAAGGATACGCAGTATTTT
TRBV5-1	.	TRBD2	TRBJ2-3	CASSLGLAGADTQYF	TGCGCCAGCAGCTTGGGACTAGCGGGGGCAGATACGCAGTATTTT
TRBV1	few	.	TRBJ2-7	CTSSQKHHEQYF	TGCACCAGCAGCCAAAAACACCACGAGCAGTACTTC
TRBV10-1	.	TRBD2	TRBJ2-3	CASSDMAGGSTDTQYF	TGCGCCAGCAGTGACATGGCGGGGGGGAGCACAGATACGCAGTATTTT
TRBV6-1	few	TRBD1	TRBJ1-3	CASRLRTGWGNTIYF	TGTGCCAGCAGACTGAGGACAGGGTGGGGAAACACCATATATTTT
TRBV9	.	TRBD1	TRBJ1-1	CASSVAGQGVAEAFF	TGTGCCAGCAGCGTAGCGGGCCAGGGGGTGGCTGAAGCTTTCTTT
TRBV2	few	TRBD1	TRBJ2-7	CASRDSLRGEQYF	TGTGCCAGCCGGGACAGTCTCCGTGGCGAGCAGTACTTC
TRBV4-2	few	.	TRBJ2-7	CASSQDITSRVYEQYF	TGTGCCAGCAGCCAAGATATAACTAGCAGGGTCTACGAGCAGTACTTC
TRBV5-4	.	TRBD2	TRBJ2-5	CASSRDYSYQETQYF	TGTGCCAGCAGTCGGGACTACTCGTACCAAGAGACCCAGTACTTC
TRBV7-3	few	.	TRBJ2-7	CASGKVIYF	TGTGCCAGCGGCAAAGTCATCTACTTC
TRBV14	.	.	TRBJ2-3	CASSQDPVTDTQYF	TGTGCCAGCAGCCAAGATCCCGTCACAGATACGCAGTATTTT
TRBV5-5	.	TRBD1	TRBJ1-5	CASSLAGTANQPQHF	TGTGCCAGCAGCTTGGCCGGGACAGCCAATCAGCCCCAGCATTTT
TRBV7-2	.	TRBD1	TRBJ1-1	CASSSKVPGQGLWYTEAFF	TGTGCCAGCAGCTCGAAAGTACCGGGACAGGGTTTATGGTACACTGAAGCTTTCTTT
TRBV7-3	few	.	TRBJ1-1	CASSLTRETEAFF	TGTGCCAGCAGCTTGACTCGGGAGACTGAAGCTTTCTTT
TRBV9	.	TRBD1	TRBJ2-2	CASNRQGATGELFF	TGTGCCAGCAATCGGCAGGGGGCGACCGGGGAGCTGTTTTTT
TRBV7-3	few	.	TRBJ1-2	CASSLMKHTHGYTF	TGTGCCAGCAGCTTAATGAAACATACCCATGGCTACACCTTC
TRBV7-6	.	TRBD1	TRBJ2-2	CASGTGAGELFF	TGTGCCAGCGGGACAGGGGCCGGGGAGCTGTTTTTT
TRBV6-1	.	TRBD1	TRBJ2-7	CASSGQGGHYEQYF	TGTGCCAGCAGTGGACAGGGGGGGCACTACGAGCAGTACTTC
TRBV7-2	.	TRBD1	TRBJ1-2	CASSSQGVDGYTF	TGTGCCAGCAGCTCTCAGGGGGTCGACGGCTACACCTTC
TRBV28	.	.	TRBJ1-5	CASSLALTGSSNQPQHF	TGTGCCAGCAGTTTAGCGCTGACAGGCTCGAGCAATCAGCCCCAGCATTTT